This T cell receptor beta chain was identified in a study of human T cells and chemical hapten exposure (dated by TCRdb to about 2021). As for the study more broadly: For sensitization, 2% DPC in acetone was applied to a roughly 2 cm by roughly 2 cm area of upper inner arm skin. Libraries were pooled for sequencing, and per-sample TCR yields varied mainly because of small differences in library volumes within the pool. Patch testing was done on the upper back using Finn chambers containing 0.01% DPC, and results were scored after 6 days according to International Contact Dermatitis Research Group standards. Blood samples were taken from patients before sensitization (week 0) and then at 2, 6 and about 24 weeks after DPC sensitization. Nearly 30 alopecia patients provided blood for TCR sequencing at one to four time points (pre-sensitization, 2, 6 and 24 weeks). Peripheral blood TCR repertoire changes were tracked in vivo in alopecia patients during primary and secondary sensitization to the hapten diphenylcyclopropenone (DPC). Patients additionally received weekly therapeutic DPC doses to the scalp throughout the roughly 23-week study period. From each blood RNA sample, both TCR alpha and TCR beta chains were sequenced. Alopecia areata with under or over 50% scalp involvement, alopecia totalis and alopecia universalis were represented in the patient cohort, which was mostly female.

The CDR3 contains 15 residues, cysteine and phenylalanine counted. Only the CDR3 part of the read is kept: 45 bases, read in frame from the first base. V lost 5 bases and J lost 7 bases; the stretch between them is 18 bases long. In the germline V gene, CDR1 corresponds to SGHTA and CDR2 to FQGNSA. According to the study, the label for this sample's time point signals: patch test 3, about 24 weeks after DPC sensitization. According to the study, the label for this sample's treatment or condition signals: therapeutic diphenylcyclopropenone sensitization with weekly scalp DPC. Unfractionated whole blood was collected in Tempus Blood RNA tubes, and total RNA was extracted from that blood. Blood at each patch-test visit was drawn before the patch test was applied. To be eligible, patients had to be aged 18 to 70, diagnosed with alopecia and judged suitable for DPC therapy, while pregnant patients were excluded.

The sample holds a few counts of this clonotype. This clone's antigen is unknown. No base-level quality is on record; no much larger clone is a single base apart. Here is what the overall study found, with its caveats: Expanded TCRs formed significantly more large CDR3 similarity clusters than pre-sensitization or healthy control sets, consistent with antigen-driven responses. The number of PT1 expanded TCRs positively correlated with patch test score, significant at thresholds 8, 16 and 32 but not 4. No change with DPC sensitization was found in the number of TCRs above 1 in 1000 frequency, and no evidence of global repertoire structure alterations was found. After repeated subsampling, changes were observed in the strength of the expansion versus patch-test correlation and in the threshold at which the correlation became significant. Because all patients had alopecia, a presumed autoimmune disease, the immune response of the patients might differ from that of healthy individuals.

The library was generated by RACE. The sample was run on a NextSeq 500. During library preparation, unique molecular identifiers were attached to individual cDNA molecules so that TCRs could be counted quantitatively and reproducibly. Concerning the study's data processing: The median number of TCRs per sample was roughly 100,000, ranging from roughly 23,224 to 690,600. The Decombinator software suite was used to annotate the V, J and CDR3 of the TCR reads. Every sample was subsampled to the same number of TCRs (28,000) for the PS versus PT1 abundance plots. Expanded TCRs were defined as absent before sensitization and observed at least eight times at the 2-week time point. The public reads were quality trimmed at Q25 with fastp and then assembled into clones with MiXCR by TCRdb, keeping productive beta chains. Identical CDR3 proteins give one entry, which carries the most common genes and DNA. The V and J calls and clone size come from TCRdb's table, not from the authors' own analysis. This sample holds over 35,000 distinct CDR3 sequences; 12% were observed only once. Approximately 2.2% of the sample lies in the top ten.

The input for sequencing was whole blood, taken in connection with sensitization to the hapten diphenylcyclopropenone (DPC). This clonotype was sampled from a woman aged 35 to 49 with alopecia areata. Some clones in this sample may be carry-over from other donors' samples. The chain uses TRBV7-2 and TRBJ2-1; D gene: possibly TRBD2, on 6 matching bases. The CDR3 protein sequence reads: CASSVFTPGGNEQFF. At the DNA level, the sequence is TGTGCCAGCAGCGTCTTCACCCCTGGGGGGAATGAGCAGTTCTTC.